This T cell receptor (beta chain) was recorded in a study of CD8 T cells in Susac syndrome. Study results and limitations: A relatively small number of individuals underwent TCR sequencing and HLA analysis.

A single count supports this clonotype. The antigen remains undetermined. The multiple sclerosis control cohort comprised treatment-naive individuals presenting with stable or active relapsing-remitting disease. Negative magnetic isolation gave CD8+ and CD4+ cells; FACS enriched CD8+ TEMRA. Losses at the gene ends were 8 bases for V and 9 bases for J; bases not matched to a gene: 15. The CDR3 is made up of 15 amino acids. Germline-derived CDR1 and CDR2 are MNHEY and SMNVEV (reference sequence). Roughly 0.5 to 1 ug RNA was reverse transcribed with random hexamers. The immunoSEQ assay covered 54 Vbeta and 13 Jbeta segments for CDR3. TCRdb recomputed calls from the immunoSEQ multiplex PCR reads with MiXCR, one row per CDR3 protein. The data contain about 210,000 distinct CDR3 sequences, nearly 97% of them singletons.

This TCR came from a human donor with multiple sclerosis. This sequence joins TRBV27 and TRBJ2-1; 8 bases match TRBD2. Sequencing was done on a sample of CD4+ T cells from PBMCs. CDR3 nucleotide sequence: TGTGCCAGCGTCATTACAGCGGGAGTTTTTGGTGAGCAGTTCTTC. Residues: CASVITAGVFGEQFF.